The T cell receptor beta chain described here comes from a study of shared clonotypes between healthy human individuals. Study observations and caveats: The study sampled only blood, and tissue repertoires likely differ. Rarefaction exposed incomplete sorted-subset sequencing despite large depth.

Naive CD8 cells lacked CD45RO and underwent positive selection for CCR7, leaving out terminally differentiated effector memory CD45RA+ cells. For this clone: No antigen is known for it.

Clones were sequenced by immunoSEQ multiplex PCR, and TCRdb holds only the in-frame ones, with some missing. The sample lists around 610,000 clones, approximately 96% occurring once. This CDR3 is built from 12 residues. Looked up from germline, CDR1 is SQVTM and CDR2 is ANQGSEA. The junction had 3 bases not matched to a gene; V was cut back by 4 bases and J by 6 bases. Sequencing input: naive CD8+ T cells sorted from blood. The gene calls are TRBV29-1 and TRBJ2-4; 7 nucleotides align to TRBD1. The origin of this receptor is a woman aged 25 to 45 in good health. CDR3 protein: CSVGTGPNIQYF. Written as DNA, the CDR3 is TGCAGCGTTGGGACAGGTCCAAACATTCAGTACTTC.